One and the same sample provided the 29 T cell receptor beta chains below, sequenced in a study of blood T cell repertoires in COVID-19. Sequencing was performed with immunoSEQ multiplex PCR; in TCRdb, only in-frame clones are kept and a portion is missing. The table has over 20,000 clones, 80% to 90% seen once. Input material: peripheral blood. Receptors were obtained from a middle-aged man with active COVID-19.

This clone was seen a single time. The J gene is TRBJ2-1, the V gene TRBV9; a weak D match, TRBD1 (6 bases). CDR3 size: 16 residues. Germline V lookup: CDR1 SGDLS, CDR2 YYNGEE. V was trimmed by 0 bases and J by 1 base, leaving 11 bases between them. The CDR3 sequence is CASSVEGDDSYNEQFF. The DNA for the CDR3 is TGTGCCAGCAGCGTAGAGGGGGATGATTCCTACAATGAGCAGTTCTTC.

The chain recombines TRBV30 with TRBJ2-7; 8 bases match TRBD1. This CDR3 region has 13 residues. V was pared by 3 bases and J by 3 bases, with 4 bases of the junction left unmatched. CDR1 and CDR2 from the germline V gene are GTSNPN and SVGIG (reference sequence). CDR3 bases: TGTGCCTGGAGACGGACAGGGATCTACGAGCAGTACTTC. The encoded protein is CAWRRTGIYEQYF.

The V gene is TRBV30, the J gene TRBJ1-1, with unresolved D. This CDR3 is 13 amino acids long. The germline gives CDR1 GTSNPN, CDR2 SVGIG (reference sequence). V shed 2 bases and J shed 6 bases, with 13 bases lying between them. The CDR3 region has the DNA TGTGCCTGGAGTCAGAACAGTGGCGCTGAAGCTTTCTTT. The encoded protein is CAWSQNSGAEAFF. The whole variable domain, remainder taken from reference TRBV30 and TRBJ1-1, is SQTIHQWPATLVQPVGSPLSLECTVEGTSNPNLYWYRQAAGRGLQLLFYSVGIGQISSEVPQNLSASRPQDRQFILSSKKLLLSDSGFYLCAWSQNSGAEAFFGQGTRLTVV.

The chain links TRBV10-3 to TRBJ2-3, with 10 positions matching TRBD2. The CDR3 is 15 residues long. Per the germline V gene, CDR1 is ENHRY and CDR2 is SYGVKD. Trimming removed 4 bases from V and 6 bases from J; junction bases left unmatched: 7. CDR3 sequence reads: CAISGGTSARDTQYF. The CDR3 coding sequence is TGTGCCATCAGTGGAGGGACTAGCGCCCGGGATACGCAGTATTTT.

The V gene is TRBV30, the J gene TRBJ1-2; D is unclear. In germline, CDR1 is GTSNPN, CDR2 SVGIG (reference sequence). Trimming left V 2 bases short and J 4 bases short, with 8 bases between. The CDR3 runs to 12 residues. The DNA of the CDR3 is TGTGCCTGGAGTCGACGGGGCTATGGCTACACCTTC. This translates into CAWSRRGYGYTF.

The chain uses TRBV29-1 and TRBJ2-2, with 9 bases matching TRBD2. There are 16 residues in the CDR3. Germline-derived CDR1 and CDR2 are SQVTM and ANQGSEA. After removal of 5 bases from V and 2 bases from J, the junction contained 9 bases not matched to a gene. This CDR3 reads CSVTSLAGVNTGELFF. CDR3 coding DNA: TGCAGCGTTACCTCTTTAGCGGGGGTTAACACCGGGGAGCTGTTTTTT.

This clone came up a few times. The rearrangement uses TRBV6-2 or TRBV6-3 and TRBJ1-2, with a weak D call TRBD1 (6 bases). This CDR3 spans 15 amino acids. Per germline, CDR1 MNHEY and CDR2 SVGEGT. With 5 bases removed from V and 2 bases from J, the gap between germline ends came to 15 bases. The CDR3 DNA reads as TGTGCCAGCAGTGACCCGCAGGGGTTGAACTATGGCTACACCTTC. Its translation is CASSDPQGLNYGYTF.

The chain recombines TRBV30 with TRBJ1-2; D is unresolved. The germline V gene has CDR1 GTSNPN and CDR2 SVGIG (reference sequence). The CDR3 contains 13 residues. V was cut by 3 bases and J by 8 bases, with 16 bases left in between. This chain's CDR3 is CAWSPEIWRGYTF. The CDR3 DNA sequence: TGTGCCTGGAGCCCCGAGATTTGGAGGGGCTACACCTTC.

The chain uses TRBV30 and TRBJ1-1; D is undetermined. V was shortened by 2 bases and J by 9 bases, with 19 bases between the two germline ends. Germline-derived CDR1 and CDR2 are GTSNPN and SVGIG (reference sequence). This CDR3 has 14 amino acids. The CDR3 loop reads CAWSPYPNRIQAFF. CDR3 DNA: TGTGCCTGGAGTCCTTACCCAAACAGAATCCAAGCTTTCTTT.

J is TRBJ2-1 and V is TRBV7-8, with 7 bases lining up with TRBD1. Losses at the gene ends were 1 base for V and 7 bases for J; bases not matched to a gene: 7. CDR3 size: 15 residues. Per germline, CDR1 SGHVS and CDR2 FQNEAQ. CDR3 residues: CASSLGRGRPNEQFF. CDR3 nucleotides: TGTGCCAGCAGCTTAGGTAGGGGGCGCCCGAATGAGCAGTTCTTC.

V usage is TRBV4-1 and J usage is TRBJ1-2, with D tentatively TRBD1 (6 bases). The germline gives CDR1 MGHRA, CDR2 YSYEKL. The V end lost 3 bases, the J end lost 2 bases, and 13 bases lay between the germline ends. There are 15 residues in the CDR3. CDR3 region: CASSQPLQGNYGYTF. The CDR3 nucleotides are TGCGCCAGCAGCCAGCCTTTACAGGGAAACTATGGCTACACCTTC.

The gene calls are TRBV6-6 and TRBJ1-1; TRBD1 matches 7 bases. This CDR3 has 12 amino acids. With V trimmed by 9 bases and J by 4 bases, 5 bases remained unmatched. Germline assignment: CDR1 MNHNY and CDR2 SVGAGI (reference sequence). CDR3 in amino acids: CASKTGSTEAFF. Written as DNA, the CDR3 is TGTGCCAGTAAGACAGGGAGCACTGAAGCTTTCTTT.

This clone was recorded only once. The CDR3 is CAWSQEANYGYTF. The CDR3 DNA reads as TGTGCCTGGAGCCAGGAAGCTAACTATGGCTACACCTTC. This chain joins TRBV30 and TRBJ1-2; unclear D gene. Germline V lookup: CDR1 GTSNPN, CDR2 SVGIG (reference sequence). The CDR3 spans 13 residues. With 3 bases removed from V and 0 bases from J, the gap between germline ends came to 8 bases.

This clone was seen once. The chain uses TRBV7-9 and TRBJ2-5; possible D gene TRBD1, 5 bases. From germline, CDR1 is SEHNR and CDR2 FQNEAQ (reference sequence). The CDR3 length is 14 residues. The V and J ends lost 5 bases and 1 base respectively, with 11 bases between them. The CDR3 DNA reads TGTGCCAGCAGCGGAAGGGGCCTCCAAGAGACCCAGTACTTC. The encoded protein is CASSGRGLQETQYF. Drawing the rest from reference TRBV7-9 and TRBJ2-5, the complete variable domain is DTGVSQNPRHKITKRGQNVTFRCDPISEHNRLYWYRQTLGQGPEFLTYFQNEAQLEKSRLLSDRFSAERPKGSFSTLEIQRTEQGDSAMYLCASSGRGLQETQYFGPGTRLLVL.

V gene TRBV15 combines with J gene TRBJ2-7; 8 nucleotides agree with TRBD2. Unmatched junction bases numbered 8, after V lost 1 base and J lost 0 bases. The CDR3 length is 17 residues. Germline V gene lookup returns CDR1 LNHNV and CDR2 YYDKDF (reference sequence). CDR3 DNA: TGTGCCACCAGCAGAGGGGTAGCGGGAACCCCCTCCTACGAGCAGTACTTC. This translates into CATSRGVAGTPSYEQYF.

Only one count was recorded for this clone. This chain's CDR3 is CASGPSTGSYNEQFF. In DNA form, the CDR3 reads TGTGCTAGTGGTCCCTCGACAGGTTCCTACAATGAGCAGTTCTTC. The genes are TRBV12-5 and TRBJ2-1, with D possibly TRBD1 on 6 matching bases. Germline assignment: CDR1 LGHNT and CDR2 FRNRAP. This CDR3 has 15 residues. V dropped 5 bases and J dropped 1 base, with 12 bases sitting between them.

This rearrangement joins TRBV11-2 to TRBJ2-1, with a weak D call TRBD1 (5 bases). CDR1 and CDR2 from the germline V gene are SGHAT and FQNNGV. V was clipped by 3 bases and J by 9 bases, with 12 bases between them. The CDR3 contains 13 residues. The CDR3 nucleotides are TGTGCCAGCAGCTTGGGCAGGGCCGGTGAGCAGTTCTTC. Residues: CASSLGRAGEQFF.

The rearrangement links TRBV5-6 to TRBJ1-4; 8 positions agree with TRBD1. The V and J ends lost 6 bases and 7 bases, in that order; junction bases with no gene match: 8. Germline assignment: CDR1 SGHDT and CDR2 YYEEEE. This CDR3 contains 14 residues. In DNA form, the CDR3 reads TGTGCCAGCACCGACAGGGGTGGAGGTGAAAAACTGTTTTTT. This codes for CASTDRGGGEKLFF. Full variable domain (rest looked up from reference TRBV5-6 and TRBJ1-4): DAGVTQSPTHLIKTRGQQVTLRCSPKSGHDTVSWYQQALGQGPQFIFQYYEEEERQRGNFPDRFSGHQFPNYSSELNVNALLLGDSALYLCASTDRGGGEKLFFGSGTQLSVL.

The CDR3 DNA reads as TGCGCCAGCAGCCAGTTAATCTCGAACACTGAAGCTTTCTTT. Amino acids: CASSQLISNTEAFF. The chain carries TRBV4-3 and TRBJ1-1, with D unresolved. The CDR3 is 14 residues long. V was shortened by 3 bases and J by 1 base, with 9 bases between the two germline ends. Germline V gene sequence: CDR1 LGHNA, CDR2 YSLEER.

The table lists this clone with a few counts. The chain couples TRBV5-6 to TRBJ1-2; no reliable D call. The CDR3 totals 15 residues. V was pared by 2 bases and J by 0 bases, with 11 bases between. In germline, CDR1 is SGHDT, CDR2 YYEEEE. In DNA, the CDR3 is TGTGCCAGCAGCTTAATGACACTCACTAACTATGGCTACACCTTC. Translating gives CASSLMTLTNYGYTF.

This chain links TRBV5-5 with TRBJ2-5, with 9 bases identical to TRBD2. Trimming cost V 6 bases and J 4 bases; bases outside gene matches: 7. The CDR3 totals 14 residues. Germline loops: CDR1 SGHKS, CDR2 YYEKEE (reference sequence). CDR3 amino acids: CASTLAGVGETQYF. The DNA of the CDR3 is TGTGCCAGCACACTAGCGGGCGTGGGAGAGACCCAGTACTTC.

This chain links TRBV7-9 with TRBJ2-1, with TRBD1 matching over 7 bases. Trimming took 3 bases from V and 2 from J; bases not matched to a gene: 4. This CDR3 is built from 15 residues. Germline loops: CDR1 SEHNR, CDR2 FQNEAQ (reference sequence). CDR3 residues: CASSFRQGTYNEQFF. For the CDR3, the DNA is TGTGCCAGCAGCTTCAGACAGGGAACCTACAATGAGCAGTTCTTC. The variable domain in full, with the rest retrieved from reference TRBV7-9 and TRBJ2-1, is DTGVSQNPRHKITKRGQNVTFRCDPISEHNRLYWYRQTLGQGPEFLTYFQNEAQLEKSRLLSDRFSAERPKGSFSTLEIQRTEQGDSAMYLCASSFRQGTYNEQFFGPGTRLTVL.

The chain links TRBV11-3 to TRBJ1-2; 9 positions agree with TRBD1. Trimming cost V 10 bases and J 8 bases; bases outside gene matches: 5. The CDR3 has 11 residues. Germline loops: CDR1 SGHNT, CDR2 YENEEA. The CDR3 here is CATRDRDGYTF. The DNA of the CDR3 is TGTGCCACCCGGGACAGGGACGGCTACACCTTC.

V gene TRBV11-2 combines with J gene TRBJ1-1, with D possibly being TRBD1 (5 bases). The CDR3 length is 15 residues. Trimming took off 5 bases at V and 3 bases at J, with 16 bases between the two ends. Germline V gene data show CDR1 as SGHAT and CDR2 as FQNNGV. The DNA for the CDR3 is TGTGCCAGCAGCCCTGGGGGGTCCGACGACACTGAAGCTTTCTTT. It encodes CASSPGGSDDTEAFF.

The V call is TRBV19, the J call TRBJ2-5; possible D gene TRBD2, 6 bases. The CDR3 covers 12 residues. The germline CDR1 and CDR2 sequences are LNHDA and SQIVND (reference sequence). Trimming removed 4 bases from V and 8 bases from J, with 11 bases in between. This chain's CDR3 is CASSRGLHTQYF. The CDR3 bases are TGTGCCAGTAGTAGGGGACTCCACACCCAGTACTTC.

The genes are TRBV3-1 (or the pseudogene TRBV3-2) and TRBJ2-7; D may be TRBD1 (7 bases). This CDR3 contains 15 residues. Germline V gene lookup returns CDR1 LGHDT and CDR2 YNNKEL (reference sequence). The germline V and J ends were trimmed by 11 bases and 6 bases, with 26 bases remaining between them. CDR3 sequence (DNA): TGTGCCGGGACCCTCTGGAGGGGACAGTCCACCGAGCAGTACTTC. Translated, it gives CAGTLWRGQSTEQYF.

The genes are TRBV5-6 and TRBJ1-4, with a weak D call TRBD1 (5 bases). The CDR3 has 15 residues. CDR1 and CDR2 from the germline V gene are SGHDT and YYEEEE. Trimming pared 1 base from V and 2 bases from J, leaving 9 bases between. The CDR3 region has the DNA TGTGCCAGCAGCTTGCAGGGATTCACTAATGAAAAACTGTTTTTT. Translated, it gives CASSLQGFTNEKLFF.

J is TRBJ1-3 and V is TRBV7-2, with 8 bases that match TRBD1. Germline CDR1 SGHTA, CDR2 FQGNSA. Trimming removed 5 bases from V and 0 bases from J; junction bases left unmatched: 3. The CDR3 has 15 residues. CDR3 amino acids: CASSHGQGSGNTIYF. CDR3 DNA: TGTGCCAGCAGCCACGGACAGGGCTCTGGAAACACCATATATTTT.

The V and J genes are TRBV7-9 and TRBJ1-4; perhaps TRBD1 as D (5 bases). Germline V gene lookup returns CDR1 SEHNR and CDR2 FQNEAQ (reference sequence). The CDR3 runs 14 residues. The V end was cut by 0 bases, the J end by 8 bases, with 10 bases between. The CDR3 spells CASSLAREGEKLFF. CDR3 bases: TGTGCCAGCAGCTTAGCCAGGGAAGGCGAAAAACTGTTTTTT.